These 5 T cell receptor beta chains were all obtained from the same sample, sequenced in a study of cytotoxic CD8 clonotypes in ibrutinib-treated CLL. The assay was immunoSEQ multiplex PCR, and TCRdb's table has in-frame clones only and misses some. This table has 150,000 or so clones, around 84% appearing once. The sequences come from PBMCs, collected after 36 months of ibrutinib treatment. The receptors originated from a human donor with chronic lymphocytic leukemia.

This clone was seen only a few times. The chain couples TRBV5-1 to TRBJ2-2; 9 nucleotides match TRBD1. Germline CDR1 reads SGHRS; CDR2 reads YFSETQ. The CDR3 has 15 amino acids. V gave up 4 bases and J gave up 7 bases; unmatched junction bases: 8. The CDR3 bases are TGCGCCAGCAGCCGTACAGGGGGCATGGTCGGGGAGCTGTTTTTT. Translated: CASSRTGGMVGELFF.

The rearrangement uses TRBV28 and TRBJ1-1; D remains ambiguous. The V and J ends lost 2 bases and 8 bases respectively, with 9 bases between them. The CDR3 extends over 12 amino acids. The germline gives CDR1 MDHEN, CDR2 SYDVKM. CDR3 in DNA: TGTGCCAGCAGTTTACCTTGGCGAGAAGCTTTCTTT. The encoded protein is CASSLPWREAFF.

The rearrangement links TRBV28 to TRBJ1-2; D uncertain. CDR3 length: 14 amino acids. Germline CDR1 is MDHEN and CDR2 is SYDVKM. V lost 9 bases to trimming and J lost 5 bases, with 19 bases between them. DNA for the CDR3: TGTGCCAGTACCTGGTCGGGTTTCGGGTATGGCTACACCTTC. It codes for CASTWSGFGYGYTF.

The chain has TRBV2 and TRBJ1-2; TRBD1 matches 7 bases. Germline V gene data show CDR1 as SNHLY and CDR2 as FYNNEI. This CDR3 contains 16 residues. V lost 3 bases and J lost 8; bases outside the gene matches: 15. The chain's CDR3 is CASSELNPPGGKGYTF. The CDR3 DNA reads TGTGCCAGCAGTGAGCTAAACCCCCCAGGGGGGAAAGGCTACACCTTC. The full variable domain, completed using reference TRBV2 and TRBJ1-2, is EPEVTQTPSHQVTQMGQEVILRCVPISNHLYFYWYRQILGQKVEFLVSFYNNEISEKSEIFDDQFSVERPDGSNFTLKIRSTKLEDSAMYFCASSELNPPGGKGYTFGSGTRLTVV.

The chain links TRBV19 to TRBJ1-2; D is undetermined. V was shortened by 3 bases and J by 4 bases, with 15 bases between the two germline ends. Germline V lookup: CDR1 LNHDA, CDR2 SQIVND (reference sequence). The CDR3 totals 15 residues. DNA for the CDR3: TGTGCCAGTAGTATGGGTGAGGTACTGGGCTATGGCTACACCTTC. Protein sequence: CASSMGEVLGYGYTF.